This TCR beta chain was captured in a study of blood T cell repertoires in COVID-19. Background on the study: In each case, the material was cDNA or gDNA derived from T cells, B-cell-depleted T cells, or PBMCs.

The CDR3 loop spans 15 amino acids. CDR1 MNHEY and CDR2 SMNVEV come from the germline V gene (reference sequence). The V end was cut by 3 bases, the J end by 0 bases, with 8 bases between. Authors' analysis steps: Using reference gene primer amplification, nucleated cell counts were estimated. Assay: immunoSEQ multiplex PCR; the TCRdb copy retains only in-frame clones and omits some. V and J calls and clone size follow that table, whereas D and trimming were derived from the DNA. Altogether 200,000 to 250,000 clones are present, 85% to 90% being singletons, with the ten largest covering roughly 3%. Recruits, aged about 18 to 95 years, lived in some 25 US areas.

The chain couples TRBV27 to TRBJ1-4; D not resolved. Sequencing was carried out using PBMCs or T cells enriched from blood (not recorded which). This clonotype was sampled from a woman aged 18-30 years in a cohort exposed to, infected with or recovered from COVID-19 (not recorded which). The CDR3 sequence: CASSLAVSTNEKLFF. DNA of the CDR3: TGTGCCAGCAGTTTGGCAGTTTCAACTAATGAAAAACTGTTTTTT.